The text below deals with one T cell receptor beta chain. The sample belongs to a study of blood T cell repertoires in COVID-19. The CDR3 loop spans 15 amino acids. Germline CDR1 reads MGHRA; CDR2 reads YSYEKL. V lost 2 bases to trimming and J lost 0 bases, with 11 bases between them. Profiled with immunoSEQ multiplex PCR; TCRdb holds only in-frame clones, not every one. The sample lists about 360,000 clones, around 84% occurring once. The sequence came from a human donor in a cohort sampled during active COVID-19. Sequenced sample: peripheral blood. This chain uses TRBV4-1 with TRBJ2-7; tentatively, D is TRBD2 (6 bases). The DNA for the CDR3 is TGCGCCAGCAGCCAATTGGGGGGAAGCTCCTACGAGCAGTACTTC. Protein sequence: CASSQLGGSSYEQYF.